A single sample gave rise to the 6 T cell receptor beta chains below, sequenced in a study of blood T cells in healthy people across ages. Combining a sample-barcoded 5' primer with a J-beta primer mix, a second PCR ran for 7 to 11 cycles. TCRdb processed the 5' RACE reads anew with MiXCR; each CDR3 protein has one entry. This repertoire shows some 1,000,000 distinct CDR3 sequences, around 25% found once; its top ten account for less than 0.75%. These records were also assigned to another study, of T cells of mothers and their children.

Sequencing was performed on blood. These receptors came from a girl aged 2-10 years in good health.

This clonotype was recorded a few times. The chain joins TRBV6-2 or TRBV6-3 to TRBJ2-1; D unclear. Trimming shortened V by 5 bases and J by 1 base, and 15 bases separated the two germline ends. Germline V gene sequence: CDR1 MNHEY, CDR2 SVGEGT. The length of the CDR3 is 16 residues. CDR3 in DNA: TGTGCCAGCAGTCCCAACGATCCATTATCCTACAATGAGCAGTTCTTC. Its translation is CASSPNDPLSYNEQFF.

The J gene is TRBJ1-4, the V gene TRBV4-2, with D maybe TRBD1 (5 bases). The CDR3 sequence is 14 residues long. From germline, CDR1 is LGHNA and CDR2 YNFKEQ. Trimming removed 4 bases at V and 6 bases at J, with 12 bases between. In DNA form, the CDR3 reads TGTGCCAGCAGCCCTAGTGGGGGGGATGAAAAACTGTTTTTT. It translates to CASSPSGGDEKLFF.

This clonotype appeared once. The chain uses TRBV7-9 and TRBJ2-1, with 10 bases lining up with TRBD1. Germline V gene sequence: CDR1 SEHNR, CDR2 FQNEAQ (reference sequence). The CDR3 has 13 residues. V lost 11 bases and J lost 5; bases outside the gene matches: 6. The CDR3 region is CASAGTGDNEQFF. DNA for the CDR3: TGTGCCTCGGCCGGGACAGGGGACAATGAGCAGTTCTTC.

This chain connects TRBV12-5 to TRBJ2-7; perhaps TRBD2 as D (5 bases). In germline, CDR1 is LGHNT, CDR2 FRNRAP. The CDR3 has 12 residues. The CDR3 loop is CAAVGLSYEQYF. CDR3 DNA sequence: TGTGCCGCAGTCGGACTCAGCTACGAGCAGTACTTC.

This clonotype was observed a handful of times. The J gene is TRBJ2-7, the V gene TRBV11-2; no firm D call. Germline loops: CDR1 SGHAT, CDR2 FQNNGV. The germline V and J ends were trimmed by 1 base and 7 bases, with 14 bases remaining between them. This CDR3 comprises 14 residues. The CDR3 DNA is TGTGCCAGCAGCTTAGTCGTTTCCCCTCGGGAGCAGTACTTC. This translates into CASSLVVSPREQYF.

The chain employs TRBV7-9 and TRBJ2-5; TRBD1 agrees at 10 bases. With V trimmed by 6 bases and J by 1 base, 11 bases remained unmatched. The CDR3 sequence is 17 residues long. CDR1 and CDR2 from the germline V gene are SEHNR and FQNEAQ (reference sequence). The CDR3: CASSYPTGQGFQETQYF. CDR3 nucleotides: TGTGCCAGCAGTTATCCAACGGGACAGGGGTTCCAAGAGACCCAGTACTTC.